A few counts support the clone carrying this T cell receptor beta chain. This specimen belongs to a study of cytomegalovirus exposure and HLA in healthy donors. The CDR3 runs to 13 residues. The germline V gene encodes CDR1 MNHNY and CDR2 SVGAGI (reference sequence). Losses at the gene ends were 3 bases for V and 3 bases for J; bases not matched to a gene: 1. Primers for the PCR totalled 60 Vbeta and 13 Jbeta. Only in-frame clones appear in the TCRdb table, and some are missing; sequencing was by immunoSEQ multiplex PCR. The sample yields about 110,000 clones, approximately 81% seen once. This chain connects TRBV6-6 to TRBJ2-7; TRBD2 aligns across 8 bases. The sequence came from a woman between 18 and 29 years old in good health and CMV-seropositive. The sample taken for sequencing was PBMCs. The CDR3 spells CASSYSGDYEQYF. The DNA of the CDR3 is TGTGCCAGCAGTTATAGCGGGGACTACGAGCAGTACTTC.